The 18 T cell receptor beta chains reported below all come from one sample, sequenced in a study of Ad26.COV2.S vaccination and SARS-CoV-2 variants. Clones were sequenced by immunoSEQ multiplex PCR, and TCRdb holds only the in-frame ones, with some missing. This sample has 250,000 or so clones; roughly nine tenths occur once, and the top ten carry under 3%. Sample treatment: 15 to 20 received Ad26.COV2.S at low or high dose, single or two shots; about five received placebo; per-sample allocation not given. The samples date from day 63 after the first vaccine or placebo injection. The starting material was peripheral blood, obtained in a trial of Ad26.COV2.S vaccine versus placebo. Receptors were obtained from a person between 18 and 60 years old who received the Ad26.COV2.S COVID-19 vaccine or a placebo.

The CDR3 protein is CASSKTGTINTGELFF. CDR3 DNA: TGTGCCAGCAGTAAAACCGGGACAATAAACACCGGGGAGCTGTTTTTT. V and J are TRBV6-6 and TRBJ2-2, with a tentative D call TRBD1 (6 bases). Germline V gives CDR1 MNHNY, CDR2 SVGAGI (reference sequence). V lost 5 bases and J 2 bases, leaving 15 bases between the germline ends. The CDR3 is 16 amino acids.

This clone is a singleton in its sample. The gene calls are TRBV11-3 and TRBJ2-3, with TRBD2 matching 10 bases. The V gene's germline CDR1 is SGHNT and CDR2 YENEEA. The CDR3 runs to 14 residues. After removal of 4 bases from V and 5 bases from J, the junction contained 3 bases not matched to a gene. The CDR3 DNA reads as TGTGCCAGCAGCTCGGGACTAGCGAGAGATACGCAGTATTTT. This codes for CASSSGLARDTQYF.

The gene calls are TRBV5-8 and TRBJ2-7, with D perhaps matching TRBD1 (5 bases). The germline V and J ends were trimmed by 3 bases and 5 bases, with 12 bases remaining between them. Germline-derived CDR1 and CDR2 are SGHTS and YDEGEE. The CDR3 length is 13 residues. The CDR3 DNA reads TGTGCCAGCAGCTACTCAGGGTATAACGAGCAGTACGTC. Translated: CASSYSGYNEQYV.

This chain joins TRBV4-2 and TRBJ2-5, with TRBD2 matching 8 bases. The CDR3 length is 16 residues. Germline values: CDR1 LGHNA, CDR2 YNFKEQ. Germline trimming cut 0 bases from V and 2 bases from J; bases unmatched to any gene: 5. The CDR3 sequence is CASSQDRASGQETQYF. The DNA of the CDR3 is TGTGCCAGCAGCCAAGATCGGGCTAGCGGGCAAGAGACCCAGTACTTC.

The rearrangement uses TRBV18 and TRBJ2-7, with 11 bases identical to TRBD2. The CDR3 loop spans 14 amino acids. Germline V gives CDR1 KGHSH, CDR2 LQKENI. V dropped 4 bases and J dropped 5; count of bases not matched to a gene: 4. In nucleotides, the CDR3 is TGTGCCAGCTCACTAACTAGCGGGAGTCACGAGCAGTACGTC. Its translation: CASSLTSGSHEQYV.

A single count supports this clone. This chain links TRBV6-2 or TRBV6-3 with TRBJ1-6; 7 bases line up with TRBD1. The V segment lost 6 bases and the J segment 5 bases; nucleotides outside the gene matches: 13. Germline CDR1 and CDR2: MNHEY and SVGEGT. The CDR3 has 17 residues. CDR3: CASSHAPATGNNSPLHF. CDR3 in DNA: TGTGCCAGCAGCCACGCCCCAGCGACAGGGAATAATTCACCCCTCCACTTT.

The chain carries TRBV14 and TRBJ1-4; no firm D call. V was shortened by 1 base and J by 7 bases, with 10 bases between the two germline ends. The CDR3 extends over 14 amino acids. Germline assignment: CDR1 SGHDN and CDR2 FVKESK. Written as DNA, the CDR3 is TGTGCCAGCAGCCAAGCCTGGGGATTTGAAAAACTGTTTTTT. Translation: CASSQAWGFEKLFF.

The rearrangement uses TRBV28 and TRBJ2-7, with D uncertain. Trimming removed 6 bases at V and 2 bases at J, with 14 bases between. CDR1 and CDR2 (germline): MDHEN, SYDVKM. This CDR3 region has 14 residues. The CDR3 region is CASSRREITYEQYF. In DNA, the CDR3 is TGTGCCAGCAGCCGGCGTGAAATTACCTACGAGCAGTACTTC.

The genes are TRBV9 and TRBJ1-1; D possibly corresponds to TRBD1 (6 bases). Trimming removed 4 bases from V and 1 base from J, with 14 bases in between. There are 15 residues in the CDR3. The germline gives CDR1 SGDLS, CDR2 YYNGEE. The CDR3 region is CASSPRGTPNTEAFF. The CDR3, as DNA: TGTGCCAGCAGCCCGAGGGGGACACCGAACACTGAAGCTTTCTTT.

CDR3 nucleotide sequence: TGTGCCAGCAGCTTAACGCCAGCCTCCTACGAGCAGTACTTC. Translation: CASSLTPASYEQYF. The chain recombines TRBV7-3 with TRBJ2-7, with D unresolved. V lost 0 bases and J 0 bases, leaving 6 bases between the germline ends. This CDR3 has 14 residues. Germline CDR1 and CDR2: SGHTA and FQGTGA.

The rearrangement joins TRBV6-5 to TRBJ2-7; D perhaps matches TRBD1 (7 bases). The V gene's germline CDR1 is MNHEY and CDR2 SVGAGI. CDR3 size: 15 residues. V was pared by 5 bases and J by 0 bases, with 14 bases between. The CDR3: CASSRDREASYEQYV. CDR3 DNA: TGTGCCAGCAGTCGCGACAGGGAGGCCTCCTACGAGCAGTACGTC.

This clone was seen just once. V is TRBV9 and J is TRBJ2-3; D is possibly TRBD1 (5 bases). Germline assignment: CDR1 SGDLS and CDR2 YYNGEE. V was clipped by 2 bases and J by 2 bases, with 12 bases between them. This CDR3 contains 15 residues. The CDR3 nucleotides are TGTGCCAGCAGCGTCGGGTCAGGGATCACAGATACGCAGTATTTT. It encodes CASSVGSGITDTQYF. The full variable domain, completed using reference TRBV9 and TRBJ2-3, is DSGVTQTPKHLITATGQRVTLRCSPRSGDLSVYWYQQSLDQGLQFLIQYYNGEERAKGNILERFSAQQFPDLHSELNLSSLELGDSALYFCASSVGSGITDTQYFGPGTRLTVL.

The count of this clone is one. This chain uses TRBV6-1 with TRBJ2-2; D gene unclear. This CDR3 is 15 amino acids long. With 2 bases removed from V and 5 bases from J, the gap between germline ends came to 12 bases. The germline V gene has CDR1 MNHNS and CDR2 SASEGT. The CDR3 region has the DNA TGTGCCAGCAGTGAACGGCATCTGGGGACCGGGGAGCTGTTTTTT. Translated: CASSERHLGTGELFF.

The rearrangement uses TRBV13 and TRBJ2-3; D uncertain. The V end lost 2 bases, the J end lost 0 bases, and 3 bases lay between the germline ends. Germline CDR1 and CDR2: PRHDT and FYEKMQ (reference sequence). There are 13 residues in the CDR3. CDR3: CASSLRSTDTQYF. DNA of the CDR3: TGTGCCAGCAGCTTAAGGAGCACAGATACGCAGTATTTT.

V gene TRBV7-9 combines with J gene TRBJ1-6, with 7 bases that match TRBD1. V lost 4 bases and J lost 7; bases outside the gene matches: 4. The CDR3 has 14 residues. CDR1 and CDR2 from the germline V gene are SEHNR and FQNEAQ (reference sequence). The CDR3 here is CASSSGTVNSPLHF. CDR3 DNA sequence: TGTGCCAGCAGCTCTGGGACAGTAAATTCACCCCTCCACTTT.

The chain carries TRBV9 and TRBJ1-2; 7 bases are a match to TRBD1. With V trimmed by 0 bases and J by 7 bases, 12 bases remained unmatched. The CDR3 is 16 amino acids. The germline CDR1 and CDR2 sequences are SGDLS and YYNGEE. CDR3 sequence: CASSVGGGTGVGGYTF. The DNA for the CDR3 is TGTGCCAGCAGCGTAGGAGGGGGCACCGGCGTTGGTGGCTACACCTTC.

The CDR3 sequence is CSASPGTGHSPLHF. The CDR3 DNA is TGCAGTGCTAGTCCGGGGACAGGGCATTCACCCCTCCACTTT. This chain links TRBV20-1 with TRBJ1-6, with TRBD1 identical over 9 bases. Germline CDR1 reads DFQATT; CDR2 reads SNEGSKA (reference sequence). This CDR3 is 14 amino acids long. J was trimmed by 8 bases and V by 3 bases; bases with no gene match: 5.

The CDR3 nucleotides are TGTGCCAGCAGCCATACAGGGAGCACAGATACGCAGTATTTT. This encodes CASSHTGSTDTQYF. This rearrangement joins TRBV6-5 to TRBJ2-3; weak D call: TRBD1 (6 bases). With 6 bases removed from V and 0 bases from J, the gap between germline ends came to 10 bases. CDR1 is MNHEY, CDR2 SVGAGI, per germline. The CDR3 consists of 14 residues.